This TCR beta chain was recovered during a study of blood T cell repertoires in COVID-19. Study summary: Specimens from acute and convalescent COVID-19 originated in the United States, Italy and Spain. T cells, B-cell-depleted T cells, or PBMCs provided the cDNA or gDNA that served as material.

Germline values: CDR1 SQVTM, CDR2 ANQGSEA. The CDR3 has 12 residues. How the authors handled the data: The assay estimated nucleated cells by amplifying reference gene primers. This table comes from immunoSEQ multiplex PCR, and its TCRdb copy is limited to in-frame clones, with some not included. The DNA gave D and trimming, while V, J and clone size come from that table. The sample includes about 180,000 clones, about 80% of them seen just once. The sample was peripheral blood. This sequence was found in a woman between 65 and 79 years old with acute or convalescent COVID-19. The chain has TRBV29-1 and TRBJ1-2, with D perhaps TRBD1 (6 bases). CDR3 coding DNA: TGCAGTGGTTTACAGGGCGACTATGGCTACACCTTC. It codes for CSGLQGDYGYTF.